Listed here are 27 T cell receptor beta chains from one sample, sequenced in a study of blood T cell repertoires in COVID-19. Clones were read by immunoSEQ multiplex PCR, and TCRdb kept only the in-frame ones, dropping some. The sample records 150,000 or so clones, approximately 81% being singletons. The sequenced material came from peripheral blood. These receptors were taken from a young man with active or convalescent COVID-19.

This clone was seen once. V is TRBV7-9 and J is TRBJ1-6; D is perhaps TRBD1 (6 bases). Germline V lookup: CDR1 SEHNR, CDR2 FQNEAQ (reference sequence). The ends were cut back, 4 bases at V and 0 bases at J, with 13 bases in the middle. CDR3 length: 17 residues. The CDR3 sequence: CASSYSGQSSYNSPLHF. CDR3 in DNA: TGTGCCAGCAGCTACTCGGGACAAAGCTCCTATAATTCACCCCTCCACTTT.

V and J are TRBV11-3 and TRBJ2-1, with 8 bases lining up with TRBD2. Trimming at V came to 5 bases and at J to 6 bases, leaving 6 bases not matched to a gene. CDR1 is SGHNT and CDR2 is YENEEA in the germline V gene. The CDR3 is 14 amino acids. CDR3 residues: CASSQGLEGNEQFF. The CDR3 region has the DNA TGTGCCAGCAGCCAGGGACTAGAAGGCAATGAGCAGTTCTTC.

This chain links TRBV6-5 with TRBJ1-3, with 9 bases fitting TRBD1. Looked up from germline, CDR1 is MNHEY and CDR2 is SVGAGI. The V segment lost 7 bases and the J segment 4 bases; nucleotides outside the gene matches: 5. This CDR3 has 14 residues. The CDR3, as DNA: TGTGCCAGCAAACTGACAGGGGGAGGAAACACCATATATTTT. It translates to CASKLTGGGNTIYF.

This clone was counted once. The V and J genes are TRBV20-1 and TRBJ2-1; D is unclear. V shed 3 bases and J shed 4 bases, with 16 bases lying between them. The CDR3 runs 15 residues. Germline CDR1 is DFQATT and CDR2 is SNEGSKA (reference sequence). The DNA for the CDR3 is TGCAGTGCTAGTCGACTCACTCGTTCATACAATGAGCAGTTCTTC. Its protein product is CSASRLTRSYNEQFF.

In nucleotides, the CDR3 is TGCGCCAGCAGTCAATCCAGGGGGACCGGGGACTACGAGCAGTACTTC. The encoded protein is CASSQSRGTGDYEQYF. This chain joins TRBV23-1 and TRBJ2-7; 7 bases align to TRBD1. TRBV23-1 belongs to the ORF category, with a function that is uncertain. Losses at the gene ends were 0 bases for V and 3 bases for J; bases not matched to a gene: 8. The CDR3 is made up of 16 amino acids.

This chain links TRBV6-2 or TRBV6-3 with TRBJ2-1, with 12 bases lining up with TRBD1. The germline V gene encodes CDR1 MNHEY and CDR2 SVGEGT. The J segment lost 8 bases and the V segment lost 0 bases, leaving 8 bases of the junction unmatched. This CDR3 region has 17 residues. Written as DNA, the CDR3 is TGTGCCAGCAGTTACTCGCCCGGGACAGGGGGCATCGATGAGCAGTTCTTC. Translated, it gives CASSYSPGTGGIDEQFF.

At least ten counts were recorded for this clone. The rearrangement uses TRBV3-1 (or the pseudogene TRBV3-2) and TRBJ1-5; 7 bases match TRBD1. This CDR3 contains 21 residues. V was clipped by 0 bases and J by 5 bases; unmatched bases: 22. Germline values: CDR1 LGHDT, CDR2 YNNKEL (reference sequence). The CDR3 is CASSQDQRTGYLPNPHQPQHF. In DNA form, the CDR3 reads TGTGCCAGCAGCCAAGATCAAAGGACAGGATACTTACCGAACCCTCATCAGCCCCAGCATTTT.

V and J are TRBV18 and TRBJ2-7; TRBD1 aligns across 7 bases. Germline-derived CDR1 and CDR2 are KGHSH and LQKENI. The CDR3 covers 14 residues. The junction had 4 bases not matched to a gene; V was cut back by 4 bases and J by 1 base. Here the CDR3 DNA reads TGTGCCAGCTCACAGGGACAGAGGTCCTACGAGCAGTACTTC. This translates into CASSQGQRSYEQYF.

This chain connects TRBV5-1 to TRBJ2-2, with a weak D call TRBD1 (7 bases). Germline CDR1 reads SGHRS; CDR2 reads YFSETQ. Trimming left V 5 bases short and J 6 bases short, with 26 bases between. The CDR3 totals 18 residues. The CDR3 loop reads CASRAWAGGSTTAGELFF. CDR3 DNA sequence: TGCGCCAGCAGGGCTTGGGCAGGGGGGTCGACAACCGCCGGGGAGCTGTTTTTT.

The chain uses TRBV6-5 and TRBJ2-5, with a weak D call TRBD1 (6 bases). V gave up 2 bases and J gave up 1 base, with 11 bases separating them. The CDR3 is 15 residues long. The germline V gene encodes CDR1 MNHEY and CDR2 SVGAGI. The CDR3 DNA reads as TGTGCCAGCAGTTACCTTGCGACAGGCCAAGAGACCCAGTACTTC. Translating gives CASSYLATGQETQYF.

The V gene is TRBV4-1, the J gene TRBJ1-4; D is possibly TRBD1 (5 bases). In germline, CDR1 is MGHRA, CDR2 YSYEKL. The CDR3 is 17 residues long. Trimming took off 7 bases at V and 5 bases at J, with 23 bases between the two ends. The CDR3 DNA follows: TGCGCCAGCAACCACCTGAGATCAGGGTCCCGAAATGAAAAACTGTTTTTT. Translated, it gives CASNHLRSGSRNEKLFF.

The rearrangement uses TRBV18 and TRBJ1-1; D remains unclear. CDR1 and CDR2 from the germline V gene are KGHSH and LQKENI. Trimming took 3 bases from V and 2 from J, leaving 16 bases between them. This CDR3 has 16 amino acids. This CDR3 is CASSPDTAVINTEAFF. In nucleotides, the CDR3 is TGTGCCAGCTCACCCGATACAGCAGTGATCAACACTGAAGCTTTCTTT.

The J gene is TRBJ1-1, the V gene TRBV6-6; a weak D match, TRBD1 (5 bases). Germline CDR1 reads MNHNY; CDR2 reads SVGAGI (reference sequence). The V end lost 5 bases, the J end lost 4 bases, and 14 bases lay between the germline ends. The length of the CDR3 is 14 residues. The CDR3 DNA sequence: TGTGCCAGCAGTAAAAATACGGGGGTCACTGAAGCTTTCTTT. Amino acid sequence: CASSKNTGVTEAFF.

J is TRBJ2-3 and V is TRBV19, with 7 bases lining up with TRBD2. Trimming cost V 3 bases and J 6 bases; bases outside gene matches: 6. The CDR3 is 14 residues long. Per germline, CDR1 LNHDA and CDR2 SQIVND (reference sequence). The CDR3 DNA follows: TGTGCCAGTAGTATGGGAGGACTAGGGGATACGCAGTATTTT. Its translation: CASSMGGLGDTQYF.

This clone was detected a few times. CDR3 coding DNA: TGTGCCAGTAGTCCCTTTTCCGGTAATGAAAAACTGTTTTTT. Protein product: CASSPFSGNEKLFF. The chain joins TRBV19 to TRBJ1-4; D unclear. CDR1 and CDR2 from the germline V gene are LNHDA and SQIVND (reference sequence). With 5 bases removed from V and 4 bases from J, the gap between germline ends came to 11 bases. The CDR3 spans 14 residues.

The gene calls are TRBV4-1 and TRBJ2-3, with D possibly TRBD1 on 5 matching bases. CDR3 length: 16 residues. Germline CDR1 MGHRA, CDR2 YSYEKL. Deletions cut 0 bases from V and 0 bases from J, with 10 bases between. The CDR3, as DNA: TGCGCCAGCAGCCAAGATACAGGCGGTAGCACAGATACGCAGTATTTT. Protein product: CASSQDTGGSTDTQYF.

This chain links TRBV19 with TRBJ1-2, with TRBD1 matching 7 bases. The CDR3 totals 15 residues. J was trimmed by 0 bases and V by 6 bases; bases with no gene match: 7. Germline CDR1 reads LNHDA; CDR2 reads SQIVND (reference sequence). This CDR3 is CASSGDRLANYGYTF. The CDR3 DNA sequence: TGTGCCAGTAGCGGGGACAGATTAGCTAACTATGGCTACACCTTC.

This chain connects TRBV29-1 to TRBJ2-1; D perhaps matches TRBD2 (6 bases). Germline V gene lookup returns CDR1 SQVTM and CDR2 ANQGSEA. The CDR3 spans 12 residues. V lost 6 bases and J 9 bases, leaving 15 bases between the germline ends. The CDR3 here is CSVLTSNGEQFF. The CDR3 bases are TGCAGCGTGTTGACTAGTAACGGTGAGCAGTTCTTC.

The chain joins TRBV19 to TRBJ1-1; the match to TRBD1 covers 7 bases. The CDR3 runs to 13 residues. V shed 5 bases and J 3 bases; nucleotides not matched to a gene: 3. Germline values: CDR1 LNHDA, CDR2 SQIVND (reference sequence). CDR3 amino acids: CASSGQVYTEAFF. The CDR3 DNA follows: TGTGCCAGTAGTGGACAGGTTTACACTGAAGCTTTCTTT.

The V call is TRBV6-5, the J call TRBJ2-3, with D possibly being TRBD1 (6 bases). This CDR3 contains 16 residues. Germline V CDR1 and CDR2: MNHEY, SVGAGI. V shed 3 bases and J shed 6 bases, with 19 bases lying between them. CDR3 coding DNA: TGTGCCAGCAGTTATCACCGGCGGGCTGACAGGGATACGCAGTATTTT. This codes for CASSYHRRADRDTQYF.

CDR3 sequence: CASSLRGAGRFRDNSPLHF. CDR3 nucleotides: TGCGCCAGCAGCTTGCGAGGGGCTGGGAGGTTTAGGGACAATTCACCCCTCCACTTT. This rearrangement joins TRBV5-1 to TRBJ1-6, with TRBD1 as a possible D gene (5 bases). Germline CDR1 reads SGHRS; CDR2 reads YFSETQ. Trimming shortened V by 1 base and J by 7 bases, and 24 bases separated the two germline ends. The CDR3 has 19 residues.

The table lists this clone with a few counts. The gene calls are TRBV7-2 and TRBJ2-1, with 7 bases identical to TRBD2. Trimming removed 5 bases from V and 1 base from J; junction bases left unmatched: 11. This CDR3 contains 17 residues. Germline lookup yields CDR1 SGHTA and CDR2 FQGNSA. CDR3 DNA sequence: TGTGCCAGCAGCCCCGGGGAGGGTTCCACATCCTACAATGAGCAGTTCTTC. This codes for CASSPGEGSTSYNEQFF.

This clone was seen only once. The V and J genes are TRBV11-2 and TRBJ2-7; the match to TRBD2 covers 8 bases. The J segment lost 2 bases and the V segment lost 5 bases, leaving 8 bases of the junction unmatched. The CDR3 loop spans 15 amino acids. Germline V CDR1 and CDR2: SGHAT, FQNNGV. Here the CDR3 reads CASSPTLAAAYEQYF. Here the CDR3 DNA reads TGTGCCAGCAGCCCAACACTAGCGGCAGCCTACGAGCAGTACTTC.

This chain connects TRBV28 to TRBJ2-5; D is possibly TRBD2 (6 bases). The CDR3 covers 15 residues. The ends were cut back, 2 bases at V and 4 bases at J, with 14 bases in the middle. In germline, CDR1 is MDHEN, CDR2 SYDVKM. The CDR3 bases are TGTGCCAGCAGTTTAGGCGGGGCCCAGGGAGAGACCCAGTACTTC. It codes for CASSLGGAQGETQYF.

The chain uses TRBV2 and TRBJ1-4; possible D gene TRBD1, 6 bases. Looked up from germline, CDR1 is SNHLY and CDR2 is FYNNEI. V was clipped by 9 bases and J by 5 bases, with 13 bases between them. This CDR3 is 13 amino acids long. CDR3 DNA sequence: TGTGCCAGTTCCAGGGGTCCGAATGAAAAACTGTTTTTT. Translation: CASSRGPNEKLFF.

The V and J genes are TRBV5-5 and TRBJ2-5, with D hard to call. Between the trimmed V and J ends, which lost 0 bases and 2 bases, there was a span of 5 bases. The germline CDR1 and CDR2 sequences are SGHKS and YYEKEE (reference sequence). The CDR3 spans 13 residues. Here the CDR3 DNA reads TGTGCCAGCAGCTTGGCCCTTCAAGAGACCCAGTACTTC. Residues: CASSLALQETQYF.

The rearrangement joins TRBV13 to TRBJ2-4; TRBD2 aligns across 11 bases. This CDR3 comprises 18 residues. After removal of 2 bases from V and 5 bases from J, the junction contained 11 bases not matched to a gene. Germline loops: CDR1 PRHDT, CDR2 FYEKMQ (reference sequence). The CDR3 DNA reads TGTGCCAGCAGCTTAAGGCTAGCGGGGGGCCCGTCGGAAAACATTCAGTACTTC. Amino acids: CASSLRLAGGPSENIQYF.